This T cell receptor (beta chain) was profiled in a study of shared clonotypes between healthy human individuals. Study overall: Donors had three CD4 naive, three CD4 memory, two CD8 naive and one CD8 memory plate apiece.

This CDR3 has 15 amino acids. Germline V gives CDR1 MNHNY, CDR2 SVGAGI (reference sequence). Germline trimming cut 2 bases from V and 6 bases from J; bases unmatched to any gene: 7. The table came from immunoSEQ multiplex PCR; TCRdb's copy has only in-frame clones and leaves some out. Of over 1.5 million clones in the sample, 98% are singletons; the top ten hold about 0.42%. Points from the study as a whole: The sharing of about 5.3% of naive CD4 clonotypes was seen across a handful of donors.

A word on this clone: Its matching antigen is unknown.

The receptor was derived from a man aged 25-40 years in good health. What was sequenced was naive CD4+ T cells sorted from blood. As to subset: CD45RA+ positively selected. The gene calls are TRBV6-6 and TRBJ2-1, with 7 bases lining up with TRBD2. CDR3 protein: CASSYRKRGGNEQFF. The DNA for the CDR3 is TGTGCCAGCAGTTACCGAAAGCGGGGTGGCAATGAGCAGTTCTTC.